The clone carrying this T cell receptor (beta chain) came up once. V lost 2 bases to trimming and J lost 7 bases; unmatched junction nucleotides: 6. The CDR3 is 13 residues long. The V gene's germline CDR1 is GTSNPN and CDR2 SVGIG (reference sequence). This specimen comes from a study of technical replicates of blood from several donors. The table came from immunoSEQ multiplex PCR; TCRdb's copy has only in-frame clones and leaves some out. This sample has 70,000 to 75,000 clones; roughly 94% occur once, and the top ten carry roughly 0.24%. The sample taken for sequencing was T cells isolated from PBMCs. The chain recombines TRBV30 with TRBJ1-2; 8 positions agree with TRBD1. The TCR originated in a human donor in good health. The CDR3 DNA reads TGTGCCTGGAGTTCAGGGGGCGTTTTTGGCTACACCTTC. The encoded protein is CAWSSGGVFGYTF.